The 5 T cell receptor delta chains reported below all come from one sample, sequenced in a study of gamma-delta chains in newborns, infants, children. TCRdb fed the reads to CATT. The data hold approximately 4,900 delta-chain clones, with about 4% observed a single time. Input material: blood. Every receptor here comes from a child who was a newborn, infant or young child, either healthy, febrile or measles-vaccinated (not recorded which).

A note on this clone: A read error likely explains why the TCRdb protein, taken from a much larger clone, differs from this DNA's translation at residue 8; the protein shown is translated from the DNA. The chain joins TRDV2 to TRDJ1; TRDD3 matches 8 bases. The CDR3 is 18 amino acids. Germline trimming cut 0 bases from V and 2 bases from J; bases unmatched to any gene: 13. Germline V CDR1 and CDR2: GEAIGNYY, EKD. The CDR3 DNA follows: TGTGCCTGTGACACCGCTAAGGAGGGATACGCGGGAACCGATAAACTCATCTTT. It yields the protein CACDTAKEGYAGTDKLIF.

This clone appeared a few times. The protein that TCRdb holds for this DNA derives from a much larger clone and differs from the translated DNA at residue 3, which likely indicates a read error; the protein shown here is translated from the DNA. The genes are TRDV1 and TRDJ1; possible D gene TRDD2, 6 bases. The CDR3 is 13 residues long. CDR1 is TSWWSYY and CDR2 is QGS in the germline V gene. The CDR3, as DNA: TGTGCTCCTGGGTCTTCCTACACCGATAAACTCATCTTT. Translation gives CAPGSSYTDKLIF.

About this clone itself: With a far larger clone one base away, a read error is the likely cause. Other nucleotide sequences from this sample produce the same CDR3. The gene calls are TRDV2 and TRDJ3, with 13 bases that match TRDD3. Germline CDR1 and CDR2: GEAIGNYY and EKD. The V segment lost 3 bases and the J segment 2 bases; nucleotides outside the gene matches: 9. The CDR3 loop spans 20 amino acids. The CDR3 here is CACDYRYWGIRPWDTRQMFF. DNA of the CDR3: TGTGCCTGTGACTATCGGTACTGGGGGATACGCCCCTGGGACACCCGACAGATGTTTTTC.

Of note for this clone: TCRdb shows a much larger clone's protein in place of this DNA's translation, and the two differ at residue 9, likely through a read error; the protein shown is translated from the DNA. J is TRDJ2 and V is TRDV1; D call uncertain. This CDR3 contains 17 residues. V lost 1 base, J lost 6 bases, and 18 bases lay in between. Germline V lookup: CDR1 TSWWSYY, CDR2 QGS. CDR3 in amino acids: CALGEPLRSRSAAQLFF. DNA of the CDR3: TGTGCTCTTGGGGAACCCCTGCGGTCCCGTTCGGCAGCACAACTCTTCTTT.

This clone was detected a few times. The amino acid sequence in TCRdb belongs to a much larger clone and departs from this DNA's translation at residue 7, likely a sequencing read error; the sequence shown is translated from the DNA. The chain uses TRDV2 and TRDJ3; a possible D gene is TRDD3 (5 bases). This CDR3 has 13 amino acids. Germline V gene sequence: CDR1 GEAIGNYY, CDR2 EKD. The CDR3 protein is CACDTWGTRQMFF. In DNA form, the CDR3 reads TGTGCCTGTGACACCTGGGGCACCCGACAGATGTTTTTC.